The 9 T cell receptor beta chains given below trace back to one sample, sequenced in a study of Graves' ophthalmopathy and Graves' hyperthyroidism. RNA transcripts provided the template for amplifying TCR beta CDR3 regions. RT-PCR was first run with HTBI primers, then multiplex PCR in a second round. TCRdb re-called the multiplex PCR reads through MiXCR, storing one row per CDR3 protein. The sample has roughly 400,000 distinct CDR3 sequences, 15% seen once. The sample consisted of peripheral blood. These receptors were taken from a woman between 18 and 29 years old with stable Graves' hyperthyroidism.

This clonotype was seen once. The genes are TRBV6-1 and TRBJ2-2, with 9 bases identical to TRBD1. Germline values: CDR1 MNHNS, CDR2 SASEGT. The CDR3 covers 13 residues. After removal of 6 bases from V and 6 bases from J, the junction contained 2 bases not matched to a gene. The CDR3 region is CASRRQGAGELFF. The CDR3 bases are TGTGCCAGCAGGCGACAGGGGGCCGGGGAGCTGTTTTTT.

This clonotype was recorded many times. This sequence joins TRBV25-1 and TRBJ2-3; TRBD1 matches at 8 bases. V gave up 10 bases and J gave up 2 bases; unmatched junction bases: 14. The CDR3 covers 16 residues. Germline CDR1 is MGHDK and CDR2 is SYGVNS. The CDR3 here is CATHSGQGRVTDTQYF. Written as DNA, the CDR3 is TGTGCCACTCACAGCGGACAGGGAAGGGTCACAGATACGCAGTATTTT.

The sample holds many counts of this clonotype. J is TRBJ1-5 and V is TRBV4-1; possibly TRBD1 for D (6 bases). Germline loops: CDR1 MGHRA, CDR2 YSYEKL. V lost 3 bases and J 5 bases, leaving 17 bases between the germline ends. CDR3 length equals 16 residues. CDR3 nucleotides: TGCGCCAGCAGCCACTTAAGGGGGGGAGAGGATCAGCCCCAGCATTTT. Its translation: CASSHLRGGEDQPQHF.

The chain has TRBV7-3 and TRBJ2-5; tentatively, D is TRBD2 (5 bases). The CDR3 length is 14 residues. Germline V CDR1 and CDR2: SGHTA, FQGTGA. With 0 bases removed from V and 5 bases from J, the gap between germline ends came to 10 bases. The CDR3 nucleotides read TGTGCCAGCAGCTTAACGGGAGCATGGGAGACCCAGTACTTC. Its translation: CASSLTGAWETQYF.

Ten or more counts support this clonotype. The V call is TRBV7-9, the J call TRBJ1-2; 7 bases align to TRBD1. CDR3 length: 12 residues. Germline lookup yields CDR1 SEHNR and CDR2 FQNEAQ (reference sequence). The junction had 6 bases not matched to a gene; V was cut back by 5 bases and J by 9 bases. CDR3 loop: CASSKGARSYTF. CDR3 DNA: TGTGCCAGCAGCAAGGGGGCGCGTAGCTACACCTTC.

About this clonotype: A much larger clone lies a single base off, so this may be a read error. In nucleotides, the CDR3 is TGTGCCAGCAACCTAGCGGGGGGCTATGGCTACACCTTC. The encoded protein is CASNLAGGYGYTF. The chain has TRBV6-1 and TRBJ1-2, with D perhaps matching TRBD1 (5 bases). CDR3 length: 13 amino acids. V was pared by 7 bases and J by 4 bases, with 13 bases between. CDR1 and CDR2 (germline): MNHNS, SASEGT.

This clonotype was found many times. The chain links TRBV6-2 or TRBV6-3 to TRBJ2-7; 11 bases line up with TRBD1. The V gene's germline CDR1 is MNHEY and CDR2 SVGEGT. After removal of 8 bases from V and 3 bases from J, the junction contained 9 bases not matched to a gene. The CDR3 contains 15 residues. The CDR3 coding sequence is TGTGCCAGCTTATCCCGGGACAGGGGGTACTACGAGCAGTACTTC. It translates to CASLSRDRGYYEQYF.

The V and J genes are TRBV18 and TRBJ1-1, with a possible D match to TRBD1 (6 bases). Per the germline V gene, CDR1 is KGHSH and CDR2 is LQKENI. CDR3 length: 14 residues. V gave up 4 bases and J gave up 4 bases, with 13 bases separating them. CDR3 sequence reads: CASSLLGGLTEAFF. The CDR3, as DNA: TGTGCCAGCTCACTCCTAGGGGGACTCACTGAAGCTTTCTTT.

This clonotype was observed at least ten times. An end of the junction differs from the germline gene, which may be a read error. The CDR3 reads CASSKVAPTYERYF. Written as DNA, the CDR3 is TGTGCCAGCTCGAAGGTAGCGCCAACCTACGAGCGGTACTTC. This chain connects TRBV6-1 to TRBJ2-7; D is perhaps TRBD2 (5 bases). This CDR3 is built from 14 residues. Germline V gene lookup returns CDR1 MNHNS and CDR2 SASEGT.